Listed below are T cell receptor beta chains from one sample, sequenced in a study of CD8+CD57+ T cells in acquired aplastic anemia. Each CDR3 protein is one row after TCRdb ran MiXCR on the reads. Of 200,000 to 250,000 distinct CDR3 sequences in the sample, over 55% were seen once. The sequenced sample was sorted CD4+, CD8+, or CD8+CD57+ T cells (not recorded which) from PBMCs. The receptors were gathered from a human donor in good health. CDR3s include the opening cysteine and the closing phenylalanine or tryptophan. The D gene is left open where the match is weak. Rows may omit the clone size; those that give it use once, few, many or a size class.

>TRBJ2-6|TRBV7-9|-|17|-
TGTGCCAGCAGCTTACTCCGGGATAGGGCTGGGGCCAACGTCCTGACTTTC
CASSLLRDRAGANVLTF
>TRBJ2-7|TRBV20-1|-|16|TRBD2
TGCAGTGCTAGCCCTTTGTTAGCGGGGGGGATATACGAGCAGTACTTC
CSASPLLAGGIYEQYF
>TRBJ2-7|TRBV20-1|many|13|-
TGCAGTGCTATCGGACAGACGACCTACGAGCAGTACTTC
CSAIGQTTYEQYF
>TRBJ2-3|TRBV12-3/TRBV12-4|-|14|-
TGTGCCAGCAGTTGGGGACCTGGAACAGATACGCAGTATTTT
CASSWGPGTDTQYF
>TRBJ1-6|TRBV7-7|few|15|TRBD1
TGTGCCAGCAGGCAACAGGGGCAGGCTAATTCACCCCTCCACTTT
CASRQQGQANSPLHF
>TRBJ2-1|TRBV7-6|-|20|-
-
CASSIYLCSVEDAGVNEQFF
>TRBJ2-3|TRBV29-1|-|14|-
TGCAGCGCAGGCGGGGCCGCTAGCACAGATACGCAGTATTTT
CSAGGAASTDTQYF
>TRBJ2-7|TRBV10-2|many|11|-
TGCGCCAGCACTGACTCCTACGAGCAGTACTTC
CASTDSYEQYF
>TRBJ2-3|TRBV2|-|16|-
TGTGCCAGCAGTGTTATCGTGACTAGTATGACAGATACGCAGTATTTT
CASSVIVTSMTDTQYF
>TRBJ1-4|TRBV7-2|once|15|-
TGTGCCAGCAGCTTTCCACAGGGCGGGAGTGAAAAACTGTTTTTT
CASSFPQGGSEKLFF
>TRBJ2-1|TRBV10-1|-|17|TRBD2
TGCGCCAGCGTGACTAGCGGGAGATGGTTTTCGGGGAATGAGCAGTTCTTC
CASVTSGRWFSGNEQFF
>TRBJ2-1|TRBV2|few|16|TRBD1
TGTGCCAGCAGTGGGAAGGGGACAGGGTCTCCTGTTGAGCAGTTCTTC
CASSGKGTGSPVEQFF
>TRBJ1-2|TRBV6-5|-|11|-
TGTGCCAGCAGCCAGGGAGTTGGCTACACCTTC
CASSQGVGYTF
>TRBJ2-1|TRBV29-1|-|12|-
TGCAGCGTTGAGGTAGCATGGAATGAGCAGTTCTTC
CSVEVAWNEQFF
>TRBJ1-6|TRBV14|many|15|TRBD1
TGTGCCAGCAGCCCGGACAGGTCTTACGATTCACCCCTCCACTTT
CASSPDRSYDSPLHF
>TRBJ1-2|TRBV7-3|-|13|-
TGTGCCAGCAGCTTCAACAGCAGCTATGGCTACACCTTC
CASSFNSSYGYTF
>TRBJ2-7|TRBV9|-|16|-
TGTGCCAGCAGCATCGGACAGACGAGTTATGAATACGAGCAGTACTTC
CASSIGQTSYEYEQYF
>TRBJ2-3|TRBV15|-|14|TRBD1
TGTGCCACGTGCTCCGGGACAGGGGCATATGAGCAGTATTTT
CATCSGTGAYEQYF
>TRBJ2-3|TRBV7-6|few|13|-
TGTGCCAGCCTGGGGCCTAACACAGATACGCAGTATTTT
CASLGPNTDTQYF
>TRBJ2-5|TRBV15|few|13|-
TGTGCCACCAGCAGAGATCTCGGCGAGACCCAGTACTTC
CATSRDLGETQYF
>TRBJ2-5|TRBV20-1|many|19|-
TGCAGTGCTAGAGGGACGGGGGAGGCCCAGACTTTCCAACAAGAGACCCAGTACTTC
CSARGTGEAQTFQQETQYF
>TRBJ1-5|TRBV19|-|14|TRBD1
TGTGCCAGTAGTACGGGACAGGTTTATCAGCCCCAGCATTTT
CASSTGQVYQPQHF
>TRBJ1-4|TRBV2|-|14|-
TGTGCCAGCAGTGCAGGACAGATGGGGGAAAAACTGTTTTTT
CASSAGQMGEKLFF
>TRBJ2-5|TRBV6-1|many|15|-
TGTGCCGCTTCCCTAGGGGTCCTCTCAGAAGAGACCCAGTACTTC
CAASLGVLSEETQYF
>TRBJ1-5|TRBV7-9|-|16|-
TGTGCCAGCAGCCGGGGGGGGGTTTGTAGCAATCAGCCCCAGCATTTT
CASSRGGVCSNQPQHF
>TRBJ2-7|TRBV2|-|14|-
TGTGCCAGCAGTGGTCTCGTCAAAGGGACCGAGCAGTACTTC
CASSGLVKGTEQYF
>TRBJ1-6|TRBV13|-|15|-
TGTGCCAGCAGGATAAAGGGCGCCTATAATTCACCCCTCCACTTT
CASRIKGAYNSPLHF
>TRBJ2-7|TRBV4-1|many|15|-
TGCGCCAGCAGCCAAGTAAGGCAGGGGGGTTACGAGCAGTACTTC
CASSQVRQGGYEQYF
>TRBJ1-5|TRBV20-1|many|12|-
TGCAGGGCCCCGGGAGGACATCAGCCCCAGCATTTT
CRAPGGHQPQHF
>TRBJ2-7|TRBV6-5|many|15|TRBD2
TGTGCCAGCAGTTACACCGGGGAGGGCTCCTACGAGCAGTACTTC
CASSYTGEGSYEQYF
>TRBJ1-6|TRBV4-2|-|12|-
TGTGCCAGCAGCCAACAGGAATCATCCCTCCACTTT
CASSQQESSLHF
>TRBJ1-1|TRBV2|-|14|TRBD1
TGTGCCAGCAGTGCAGGGGGCGTGGACACTGAAGCTTTCTTT
CASSAGGVDTEAFF
>TRBJ2-7|TRBV16|many|14|-
TGTGCCAGCAGCCAAGGAGCGGCCGGCTACGAGCAGTACTTC
CASSQGAAGYEQYF
>TRBJ1-1|TRBV9|-|18|-
TGTGCCAGCAGCGCACAACTCTCCCTTGACCACATGAACACTGAAGCTTTCTTT
CASSAQLSLDHMNTEAFF
>TRBJ2-7|TRBV29-1|-|11|-
TGCAGCGCACGGGACGCCTACGAGCAGTACTTC
CSARDAYEQYF
>TRBJ2-3|TRBV9|once|15|-
TGTGCCAGCAGCGTCGACGGGACTAGCACAGATACGCAGTATTTT
CASSVDGTSTDTQYF
>TRBJ1-1|TRBV7-3|-|13|-
TGTGCTAGTCGAGGACACCGGAACACTGAAGCTTTCTTT
CASRGHRNTEAFF
>TRBJ2-5|TRBV6-6|-|15|-
TGTGCCAGCAGTTACAGGATGAGGGCGGGGGAGACCCAGTACTTC
CASSYRMRAGETQYF
>TRBJ2-3|TRBV6-5|-|14|TRBD2
TGTGCCAGCAGTTACCTGGGTAGCGGGGGTGAGCAGTATTTT
CASSYLGSGGEQYF
>TRBJ2-3|TRBV4-1|-|17|TRBD2
TGCGCCAGCAGCCAAGACGTGTCGGGGGGTGGCACAGATACGCAGTATTTT
CASSQDVSGGGTDTQYF
>TRBJ2-7|TRBV5-1|once|15|-
TGCGCCAGCAGCTTGGATCTGACACCCATGAACGAGCAGTACTTC
CASSLDLTPMNEQYF
>TRBJ1-2|TRBV6-5|many|15|-
TGTGCCAGCAGTTACGGGTCTACGGATAACTATGGCTACACCTTC
CASSYGSTDNYGYTF
>TRBJ2-3|TRBV29-1|once|13|TRBD2
TGCAGCGTTGAGGCGGGGGTTAGAGATACGCAGTATTTT
CSVEAGVRDTQYF
>TRBJ2-1|TRBV11-2|once|12|-
TGTGCCAGCAGCTCGGGTGGACATGAGCAGTTCTTC
CASSSGGHEQFF
>TRBJ2-5|TRBV7-9|-|17|-
TGTGCCAGCAGCTTGGAACGGTGGCAAGAACCCCCAGAGACCCAGTACTTC
CASSLERWQEPPETQYF
>TRBJ2-1|TRBV19|few|15|-
TGTGCCAGTAGTATAACAGGAATGGGGGAAAATGAGCAGTTCTTC
CASSITGMGENEQFF
>TRBJ2-7|TRBV11-2|many|13|-
TGTGCCAGCAGCTTCGGGACACCCTACGAGCAGTACTTC
CASSFGTPYEQYF
>TRBJ2-5|TRBV7-2|many|11|-
TGTGCCAGCAGGAAAAAAGAGACCCAGTACTTC
CASRKKETQYF
>TRBJ2-7|TRBV30|many|14|TRBD2
TGTGCCTGGAGTGTCCAGCGGGAACCCTACGAGCAGTACTTC
CAWSVQREPYEQYF
>TRBJ1-2|TRBV2|few|12|TRBD1
TGTGCCAGCAGTGGACAGGGCTATGGCTACACCTTC
CASSGQGYGYTF
>TRBJ2-2|TRBV25-1|many|14|-
TGTGCCAGCAGTGAAGTGGGTTCGACCGGGGAGCTGTTTTTT
CASSEVGSTGELFF
>TRBJ1-5|TRBV2|many|23|-
TGTGCCAGCAGTGAAAATAGGGGTGGGGTGCTTGAGAAGGGGCTTTATAGCAATCAGCCCCAGCATTTT
CASSENRGGVLEKGLYSNQPQHF
>TRBJ2-3|TRBV7-6|-|15|-
TGTGCCAGCAGCTTAGACGGGACTAGCACAGATACGCAGTATTTT
CASSLDGTSTDTQYF
>TRBJ1-1|TRBV12-3/TRBV12-4|-|15|-
TGTGCCAGCAGTTTACTCTCCCTTTTGAACACTGAAGCTTTCTTT
CASSLLSLLNTEAFF
>TRBJ1-1|TRBV29-1|once|13|-
TGCAGCGCTAGCAGGATCATGAACACTGAAGCTTTCTTT
CSASRIMNTEAFF
>TRBJ2-7|TRBV14|few|15|-
TGTGCCAGCAGCCAAACAGGGAGAAGCCCCTACGAGCAGTACTTC
CASSQTGRSPYEQYF